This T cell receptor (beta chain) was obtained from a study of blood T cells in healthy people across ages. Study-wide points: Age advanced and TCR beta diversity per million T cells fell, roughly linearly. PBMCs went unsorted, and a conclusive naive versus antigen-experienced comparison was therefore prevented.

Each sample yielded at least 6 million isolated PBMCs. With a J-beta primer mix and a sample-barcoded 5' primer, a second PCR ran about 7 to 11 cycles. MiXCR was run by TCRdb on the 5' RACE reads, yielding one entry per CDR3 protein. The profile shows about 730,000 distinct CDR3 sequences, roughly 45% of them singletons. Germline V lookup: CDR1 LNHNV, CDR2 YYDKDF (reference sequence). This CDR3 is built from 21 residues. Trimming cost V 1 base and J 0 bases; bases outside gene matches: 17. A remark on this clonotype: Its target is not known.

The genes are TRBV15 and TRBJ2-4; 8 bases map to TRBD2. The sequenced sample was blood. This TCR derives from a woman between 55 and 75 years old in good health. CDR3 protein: CATSRGYRGTRDILAKNIQYF. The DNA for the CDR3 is TGTGCCACCAGCAGAGGTTATCGTGGGACTAGGGACATTTTAGCCAAAAACATTCAGTACTTC.